The 2 T cell receptor beta chains below come from one sample, sequenced in a study of read filtering for tumor transcriptome and immune sequencing. From 300 to 450 ng of RNA, a library with molecular barcoded alpha/delta and beta/gamma adaptors was made. TCRdb re-analysed the reads in MiXCR, keeping a single row per CDR3 protein. The table lists approximately 61,000 distinct CDR3 sequences, about 21% of them singletons, with 11% to 15% in the top ten. The sample was a population of CD138-negative cells sorted from bone marrow. These receptors were obtained from a donor at least 40 years old with multiple myeloma.

The genes are TRBV6-5 and TRBJ2-2, with 10 bases that match TRBD2. V was pared by 5 bases and J by 1 base, with 4 bases of the junction left unmatched. Germline loops: CDR1 MNHEY, CDR2 SVGAGI. The CDR3 sequence is 16 residues long. CDR3 in DNA: TGTGCCAGCAGTGAACGGACTAGCGGGAACACCGGGGAGCTGTTTTTT. Encoded protein: CASSERTSGNTGELFF.

In its sample, this clonotype was seen many times. This chain links TRBV7-2 with TRBJ2-2; maybe TRBD1 (5 bases). The CDR3 contains 14 residues. Germline CDR1 SGHTA, CDR2 FQGNSA. The germline V and J ends were trimmed by 3 bases and 4 bases, with 9 bases remaining between them. The CDR3 here is CASSFSGATGELFF. CDR3 DNA: TGTGCCAGCAGCTTCTCTGGGGCCACCGGGGAGCTGTTTTTT.